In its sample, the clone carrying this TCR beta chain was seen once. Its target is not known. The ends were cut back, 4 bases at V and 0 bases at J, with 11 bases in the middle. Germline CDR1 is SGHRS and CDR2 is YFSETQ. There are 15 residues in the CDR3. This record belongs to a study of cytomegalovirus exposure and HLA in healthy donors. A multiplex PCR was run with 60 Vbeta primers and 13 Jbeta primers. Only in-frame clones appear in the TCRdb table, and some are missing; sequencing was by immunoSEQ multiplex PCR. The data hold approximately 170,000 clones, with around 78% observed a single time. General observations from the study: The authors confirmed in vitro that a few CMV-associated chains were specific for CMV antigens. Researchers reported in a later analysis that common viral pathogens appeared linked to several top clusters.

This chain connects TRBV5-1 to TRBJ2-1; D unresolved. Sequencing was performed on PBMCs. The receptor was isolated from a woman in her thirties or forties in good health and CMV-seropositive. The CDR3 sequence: CASSTSRSSYNEQFF. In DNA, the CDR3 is TGCGCCAGCAGCACCTCTAGGAGCTCCTACAATGAGCAGTTCTTC. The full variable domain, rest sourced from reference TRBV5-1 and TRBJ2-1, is KAGVTQTPRYLIKTRGQQVTLSCSPISGHRSVSWYQQTPGQGLQFLFEYFSETQRNKGNFPGRFSGRQFSNSRSEMNVSTLELGDSALYLCASSTSRSSYNEQFFGPGTRLTVL.